What follows is one TCR beta chain and its context. The germline V gene encodes CDR1 SGHRS and CDR2 YFSETQ. The V segment lost 0 bases and the J segment 0 bases; nucleotides outside the gene matches: 5. This CDR3 has 16 residues. The data originate from a study of blood T cell repertoires in COVID-19. Profiling relied on immunoSEQ multiplex PCR, and the TCRdb table lists in-frame clones only, not all of them. This table holds around 34,000 clones, about 80% found once. The J gene is TRBJ2-7, the V gene TRBV5-1; 8 bases are shared with TRBD1. What was sequenced was peripheral blood. The TCR was taken from a woman between 70 and 85 years old with acute or convalescent COVID-19. The CDR3 loop reads CASSLAPGGGSYEQYF. The CDR3 nucleotides are TGCGCCAGCAGCTTGGCCCCAGGGGGCGGCTCCTACGAGCAGTACTTC.